One and the same sample provided the 17 T cell receptor beta chains below, sequenced in a study of T cells in Graves' hyperthyroidism and ophthalmopathy (dated by TCRdb to between 2018 and 2021). The receptor library was made with multiplex PCR. Sequencing was carried out with an Illumina HiSeq 2000. The TCR beta CDR3 regions were amplified from RNA transcripts. A first-round RT-PCR of the TCR CDR3 used the HTBI primer set with the Qiagen OneStep RT-PCR kit. TCRdb reprocessed the public reads (quality trimming at Q25 with fastp, clone calling with MiXCR) and kept in-frame beta chains. For every CDR3 protein sequence, its rows merge into one entry that carries the most common genes and DNA. Here the sample has approximately 740,000 distinct CDR3 sequences; 14% occur a single time. The biggest ten clones account for 10% of the sample. The sequencing sample was made of blood. These receptors all come from a woman under 30 with Graves' hyperthyroidism.

On this clonotype itself: A much larger clone lies one base from this, so it may be a read error. V is TRBV3-1 and J is TRBJ2-1; 7 bases map to TRBD1. Germline CDR1 LGHDT, CDR2 YNNKEL (reference sequence). This CDR3 has 16 amino acids. Losses at the gene ends were 4 bases for V and 13 bases for J; bases not matched to a gene: 19. This CDR3 reads CASSPYQGGSRETQFF. As DNA, the CDR3 is TGTGCCAGCAGCCCCTACCAAGGGGGCAGTAGAGAGACCCAGTTCTTC.

This clonotype showed up just a few times. This likely comes from a read error, as the CDR3 has no conserved phenylalanine or tryptophan at its end. The chain links TRBV20-1 to TRBJ2-7; perhaps TRBD2 as D (5 bases). This CDR3 contains 17 residues. Germline V gene data show CDR1 as DFQATT and CDR2 as SNEGSKA (reference sequence). The V gene lost 1 base and the J gene lost 1 base, with 20 bases spanning the gap. Written as DNA, the CDR3 is TGCAGTGCTAGAGGAATCTTAGGCGGGCTCCAGTCCTACGAGCAGTACCTC. Translated, it gives CSARGILGGLQSYEQYL.

This clonotype was picked up many times. The J gene is TRBJ2-1, the V gene TRBV11-2; either TRBD1 or TRBD2 may fit D (5 bases each). The CDR3 consists of 17 residues. Germline V gene lookup returns CDR1 SGHAT and CDR2 FQNNGV. V gave up 3 bases and J gave up 1 base, with 16 bases separating them. CDR3 in DNA: TGTGCCAGCAGCTTCATTTGGGACGAGGGTTCCTACAATGAGCAGTTCTTC. It codes for CASSFIWDEGSYNEQFF.

On this clonotype: The final CDR3 position lacks the conserved phenylalanine or tryptophan, pointing to a likely read error. This sequence joins TRBV10-3 and TRBJ2-1, with D unclear. The germline V and J ends were trimmed by 4 bases and 2 bases, with 9 bases remaining between them. The CDR3 covers 14 residues. Germline lookup yields CDR1 ENHRY and CDR2 SYGVKD. CDR3 DNA sequence: TGTGCCATCAGTGGGGGATACACCTACAATGAGCAGTTCTCC. Protein sequence: CAISGGYTYNEQFS.

This clonotype was counted at least ten times. This chain links TRBV28 with TRBJ1-5; D uncertain. In germline, CDR1 is MDHEN, CDR2 SYDVKM. This CDR3 has 13 residues. The V end lost 6 bases, the J end lost 4 bases, and 10 bases lay between the germline ends. The CDR3 nucleotides are TGTGCCAGCAGCACCCAGAGGAATCAGCCCCAGCATTTT. This gives the protein CASSTQRNQPQHF.

This clonotype was counted between two and nine times. V and J are TRBV2 and TRBJ2-1; TRBD2 matches 13 bases. The germline CDR1 and CDR2 sequences are SNHLY and FYNNEI. The CDR3 loop spans 16 amino acids. V was pared by 6 bases and J by 7 bases, with 9 bases of the junction left unmatched. The CDR3 sequence is CASRARTSGSINEQFF. The CDR3 DNA is TGTGCCAGCAGAGCAAGGACTAGCGGGAGTATAAATGAGCAGTTCTTC.

This clonotype showed up many times. V gene TRBV25-1 combines with J gene TRBJ1-2; D is possibly TRBD1 (5 bases). The CDR3 is made up of 12 amino acids. Germline V gene lookup returns CDR1 MGHDK and CDR2 SYGVNS. V was clipped by 2 bases and J by 4 bases, with 5 bases between them. The CDR3 here is CASSEGGYGYTF. In nucleotides, the CDR3 is TGTGCCAGCAGTGAAGGGGGCTATGGCTACACCTTC.

The chain is built from TRBV7-6 and TRBJ2-5; D is tentatively TRBD1 or TRBD2 (6 bases each). Germline CDR1 is SGHVS and CDR2 is FNYEAQ. This CDR3 is built from 16 residues. The V gene lost 3 bases and the J gene lost 4 bases, with 18 bases spanning the gap. In nucleotides, the CDR3 is TGTGCCAGCAGCTTCGGGGGTTCCGTAGGGGGAGAGACCCAGTACTTC. Amino acids: CASSFGGSVGGETQYF.

This clonotype has at least ten counts. The V gene is TRBV18, the J gene TRBJ1-4; 8 nucleotides line up with TRBD1. CDR3 size: 13 residues. CDR1 KGHSH and CDR2 LQKENI come from the germline V gene. V trimming: 6 bases; J trimming: 7 bases; junction bases outside the gene matches: 4. CDR3 nucleotide sequence: TGTGCCAGCTCGACAGGGGAAGCTGAAAAACTGTTTTTT. It codes for CASSTGEAEKLFF. The complete variable domain, with remaining parts taken from reference TRBV18 and TRBJ1-4, reads NAGVMQNPRHLVRRRGQEARLRCSPMKGHSHVYWYRQLPEEGLKFMVYLQKENIIDESGMPKERFSAEFPKEGPSILRIQQVVRGDSAAYFCASSTGEAEKLFFGSGTQLSVL.

The chain links TRBV24-1 to TRBJ2-7, with no clear D. The CDR3 has 14 residues. Germline CDR1 and CDR2: KGHDR and SFDVKD. Trimming shortened V by 4 bases and J by 2 bases, and 11 bases separated the two germline ends. The chain's CDR3 is CATSDLTRPYEQYF. The CDR3 nucleotides are TGTGCCACCAGTGACTTGACCAGACCCTACGAGCAGTACTTC.

On this clonotype: A much larger clone differs from this one at a single base, so this may be a read error. This chain links TRBV4-1 with TRBJ1-1; tentatively, D is TRBD1 (6 bases). V lost 1 base and J 6 bases, leaving 21 bases between the germline ends. Germline V gene lookup returns CDR1 MGHRA and CDR2 YSYEKL. The CDR3 loop spans 17 amino acids. The CDR3 DNA sequence: TGCGCCAGCAGCCAAGGACTAGGAACAGGGCTTGGGGCTGAAGCTTTCTTT. This codes for CASSQGLGTGLGAEAFF.

This clonotype has more than one count but fewer than ten. V gene TRBV29-1 combines with J gene TRBJ2-2; D unclear. This CDR3 is 12 amino acids long. Germline CDR1 is SQVTM and CDR2 is ANQGSEA. Trimming stripped 7 bases from V and 6 bases from J, with 12 bases between. The CDR3 loop reads CSAGPVAGELFF. The DNA for the CDR3 is TGCAGCGCCGGACCCGTGGCCGGGGAGCTGTTTTTT.

In regard to this clonotype: This may come from a read error, since a much larger clone is one base off. The chain recombines TRBV20-1 with TRBJ2-1; TRBD1 agrees at 12 bases. The CDR3 runs to 13 residues. Trimming at V came to 8 bases and at J to 10 bases, leaving 9 bases not matched to a gene. The V gene's germline CDR1 is DFQATT and CDR2 SNEGSKA (reference sequence). The CDR3 sequence: CSSAGTGGYEQFF. The CDR3 DNA reads TGCAGTTCGGCCGGGACAGGGGGCTACGAGCAGTTCTTC.

The table lists this clonotype with a few counts. The chain has TRBV7-2 and TRBJ2-1; TRBD2 aligns across 13 bases. CDR3 length: 21 amino acids. Germline CDR1 SGHTA, CDR2 FQGNSA. With 5 bases clipped from V and 4 bases from J, the junction kept 20 bases outside the gene matches. The CDR3 bases are TGTGCCAGCAGCCTCCGGTTCCACAAACTAGCGGGAGGGCCCGGGTACAATGAGCAGTTCTTC. Its protein product is CASSLRFHKLAGGPGYNEQFF.

Ten or more counts support this clonotype. The chain recombines TRBV5-1 with TRBJ1-1, with 8 bases that match TRBD1. Germline V CDR1 and CDR2: SGHRS, YFSETQ. J lost 6 bases, V lost 4 bases, and 2 bases had no gene match. CDR3 length equals 12 residues. Written as DNA, the CDR3 is TGCGCCAGCAGCGACAGGGGCGCTGAAGCTTTCTTT. The encoded protein is CASSDRGAEAFF.

The chain couples TRBV4-3 to TRBJ1-1, with D hard to call. The CDR3 length is 18 residues. Trimming took off 1 base at V and 1 base at J, with 19 bases between the two ends. Germline V gene sequence: CDR1 LGHNA, CDR2 YSLEER. CDR3 amino acids: CASSQGPTDQWANTEAFF. The DNA of the CDR3 is TGCGCCAGCAGCCAAGGTCCGACGGACCAGTGGGCGAACACTGAAGCTTTCTTT.

This clonotype was counted ten times or more. This chain links TRBV3-1 with TRBJ2-7; TRBD2 matches at 7 bases. The germline V gene encodes CDR1 LGHDT and CDR2 YNNKEL (reference sequence). The CDR3 runs 17 residues. The V segment lost 0 bases and the J segment 3 bases; nucleotides outside the gene matches: 11. In DNA, the CDR3 is TGTGCCAGCAGCCAAGAACTCGGGGCTAGCGGCCTCTACGAGCAGTACTTC. This encodes CASSQELGASGLYEQYF.